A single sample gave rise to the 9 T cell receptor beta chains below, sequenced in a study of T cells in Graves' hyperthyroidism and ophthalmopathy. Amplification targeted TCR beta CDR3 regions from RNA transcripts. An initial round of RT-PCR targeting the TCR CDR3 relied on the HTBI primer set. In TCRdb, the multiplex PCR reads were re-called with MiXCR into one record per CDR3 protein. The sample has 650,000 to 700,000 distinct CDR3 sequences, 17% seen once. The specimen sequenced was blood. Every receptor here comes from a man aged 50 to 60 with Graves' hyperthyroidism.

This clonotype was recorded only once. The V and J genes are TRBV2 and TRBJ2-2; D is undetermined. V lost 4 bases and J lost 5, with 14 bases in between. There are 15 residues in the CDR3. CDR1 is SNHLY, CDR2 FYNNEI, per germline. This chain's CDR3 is CASSVRWVGTGELFF. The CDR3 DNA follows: TGTGCCAGCAGTGTTCGGTGGGTGGGAACCGGGGAGCTGTTTTTT.

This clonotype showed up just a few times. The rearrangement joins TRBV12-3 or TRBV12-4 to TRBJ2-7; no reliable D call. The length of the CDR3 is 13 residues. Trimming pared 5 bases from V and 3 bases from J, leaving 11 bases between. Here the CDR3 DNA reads TGTGCCAGCAGTGGACCCGGGTTCTACGAGCAGTACTTC. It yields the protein CASSGPGFYEQYF.

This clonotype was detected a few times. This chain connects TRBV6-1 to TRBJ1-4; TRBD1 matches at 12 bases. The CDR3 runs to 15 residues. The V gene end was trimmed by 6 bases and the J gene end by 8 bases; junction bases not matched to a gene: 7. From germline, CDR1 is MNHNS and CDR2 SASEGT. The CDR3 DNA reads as TGTGCCAGCAGACGGCCGGGACAGGGGGCGGAAAAACTGTTTTTT. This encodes CASRRPGQGAEKLFF.

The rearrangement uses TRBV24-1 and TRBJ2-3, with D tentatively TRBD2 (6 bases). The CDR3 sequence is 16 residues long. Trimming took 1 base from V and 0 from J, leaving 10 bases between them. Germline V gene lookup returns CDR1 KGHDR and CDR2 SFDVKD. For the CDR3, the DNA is TGTGCCACCAGTGATTTCGTTCGGGGGAGCACAGATACGCAGTATTTT. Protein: CATSDFVRGSTDTQYF.

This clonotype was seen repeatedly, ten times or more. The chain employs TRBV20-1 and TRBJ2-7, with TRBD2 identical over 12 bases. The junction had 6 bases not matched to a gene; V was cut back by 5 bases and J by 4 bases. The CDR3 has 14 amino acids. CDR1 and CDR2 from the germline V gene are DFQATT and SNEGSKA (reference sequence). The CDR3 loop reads CSASLAGGWYEQYF. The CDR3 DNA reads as TGCAGTGCTTCCCTAGCGGGAGGGTGGTACGAGCAGTACTTC.

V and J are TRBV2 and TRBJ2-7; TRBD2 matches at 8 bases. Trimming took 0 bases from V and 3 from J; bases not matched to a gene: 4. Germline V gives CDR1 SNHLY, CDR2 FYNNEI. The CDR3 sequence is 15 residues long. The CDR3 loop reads CASSEALGTSYEQYF. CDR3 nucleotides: TGTGCCAGCAGTGAAGCGCTAGGGACTAGCTACGAGCAGTACTTC.

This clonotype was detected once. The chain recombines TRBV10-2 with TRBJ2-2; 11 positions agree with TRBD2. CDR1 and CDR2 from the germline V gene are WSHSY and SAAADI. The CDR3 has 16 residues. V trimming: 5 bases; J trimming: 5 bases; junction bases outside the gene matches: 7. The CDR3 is CASSQVGLADTGELFF. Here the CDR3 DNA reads TGCGCCAGCAGTCAAGTGGGACTAGCGGATACCGGGGAGCTGTTTTTT.

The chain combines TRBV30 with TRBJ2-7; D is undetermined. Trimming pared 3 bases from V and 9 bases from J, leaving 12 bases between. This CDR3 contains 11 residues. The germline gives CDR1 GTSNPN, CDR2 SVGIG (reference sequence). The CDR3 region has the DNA TGTGCCTGGAGGAGCGAGGCAGGGCAGTACTTC. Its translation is CAWRSEAGQYF.

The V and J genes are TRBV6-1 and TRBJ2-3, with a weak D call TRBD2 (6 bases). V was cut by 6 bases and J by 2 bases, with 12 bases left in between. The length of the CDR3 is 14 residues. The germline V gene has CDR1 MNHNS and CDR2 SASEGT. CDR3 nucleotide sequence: TGTGCCAGCAGATATGGACTAAACACAGATACGCAGTATTTT. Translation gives CASRYGLNTDTQYF.